This is a list of T cell receptor beta chains from one sample in a study of identical twins. TCRdb passed the 5' RACE reads through MiXCR, listing each CDR3 protein once. The sample lists about 340,000 distinct CDR3 sequences, approximately 10% occurring once. Sequenced material: naive T cells sorted from blood. The receptors here all came from a woman in her fifties or sixties in good health. Each CDR3 is given with its conserved first and last residue. Fields, in order: V gene, CDR3 protein.

V gene: TRBV5-1
CDR3 protein: CASSQGEWGIYEQYF

V gene: TRBV5-1
CDR3 protein: CASRNVETGGPGSNQPQHF

V gene: TRBV7-9
CDR3 protein: CASSRPGLAGPYEQYF

V gene: TRBV9
CDR3 protein: CASSADWGTQYF

V gene: TRBV5-1
CDR3 protein: CASSEAADTQYF

V gene: TRBV9
CDR3 protein: CASSPRLVNNEQFF

V gene: TRBV6-5
CDR3 protein: CASSSGTKAGELFF

V gene: TRBV4-2
CDR3 protein: CASSQDHGARSNTGELFF

V gene: TRBV20-1
CDR3 protein: CSGESGTQETQYF

V gene: TRBV5-5
CDR3 protein: CASRTGMLYEQYF